This entry lists 27 T cell receptor beta chains sequenced from one sample in a study of T cells in Graves' hyperthyroidism and ophthalmopathy. Using RNA transcripts as the source, TCR beta CDR3 regions were amplified. HTBI primers were the set used in a first-round RT-PCR of the TCR CDR3. In TCRdb, the multiplex PCR reads were re-called with MiXCR into one record per CDR3 protein. The sample holds some 650,000 distinct CDR3 sequences, roughly 15% seen once. The sequenced sample consisted of blood. The receptor set was obtained from a middle-aged woman with Graves' ophthalmopathy.

This chain links TRBV25-1 with TRBJ2-5, with D possibly matching TRBD1 (6 bases). The last part of the DNA fits TRBJ2-1 better; the J call may be wrong. CDR1 is MGHDK, CDR2 SYGVNS, per germline. The CDR3 length is 12 residues. CDR3 sequence (DNA): TGTGCCAGCAGTGCTACAGGGTATACCCAGTTCTTC. Amino acid sequence: CASSATGYTQFF.

This clonotype was counted at least ten times. The CDR3 nucleotides are TGTGCCAGCAGCTCGTCTAGCGGGGGGGAAGAGACCCAGTACTTC. This codes for CASSSSSGGEETQYF. The gene calls are TRBV7-9 and TRBJ2-5; TRBD2 aligns across 12 bases. The J segment lost 3 bases and the V segment lost 4 bases, leaving 3 bases of the junction unmatched. Looked up from germline, CDR1 is SEHNR and CDR2 is FQNEAQ (reference sequence). The CDR3 is made up of 15 amino acids.

CDR3 coding DNA: TGTGCCATCAGCCCGCCGGGACAGGGTTCGGGCAATGAGCAGTTCTTC. It yields the protein CAISPPGQGSGNEQFF. This chain joins TRBV10-3 and TRBJ2-1; 9 bases line up with TRBD1. V dropped 6 bases and J dropped 6; count of bases not matched to a gene: 12. This CDR3 is 16 amino acids long. Germline CDR1 is ENHRY and CDR2 is SYGVKD.

This clonotype showed up just a few times. V gene TRBV6-1 combines with J gene TRBJ2-1, with TRBD2 matching 7 bases. The J segment lost 7 bases and the V segment lost 8 bases, leaving 14 bases of the junction unmatched. The CDR3 has 15 amino acids. Germline V gene data show CDR1 as MNHNS and CDR2 as SASEGT. The CDR3 loop is CASDNLRSGTNEQFF. CDR3 bases: TGTGCCAGCGACAATCTCCGGAGCGGGACGAATGAGCAGTTCTTC.

Turning to this clonotype: A much more abundant neighbour one base away suggests this may be a read error. This chain connects TRBV12-3 or TRBV12-4 to TRBJ1-2; 9 bases agree with TRBD1. V shed 2 bases, J shed 4 bases, and the junction held 5 bases outside the gene matches. The CDR3 runs to 15 residues. The CDR3 coding sequence is TGTGCCAGCAGTTTATTCGGACAGGGGATCTATGGCTACACCTTC. It specifies CASSLFGQGIYGYTF.

This clonotype has ten or more counts. The rearrangement links TRBV5-1 to TRBJ2-5; 9 bases are shared with TRBD2. The CDR3 spans 15 residues. Germline assignment: CDR1 SGHRS and CDR2 YFSETQ. Germline trimming cut 4 bases from V and 5 bases from J; bases unmatched to any gene: 9. The CDR3, as DNA: TGCGCCAGCAGCCCAAGAGCGGGAGGAGGTGAGACCCAGTACTTC. Translation gives CASSPRAGGGETQYF.

This clonotype has a count of ten or more. The rearrangement joins TRBV5-1 to TRBJ1-2; TRBD1 is a possible D gene (5 bases). Between the trimmed V and J ends, which lost 0 bases and 3 bases, there was a span of 9 bases. The germline gives CDR1 SGHRS, CDR2 YFSETQ. The CDR3 extends over 14 amino acids. The CDR3 bases are TGCGCCAGCAGCTTGGAGGGGCCTGACTATGGCTACACCTTC. This sequence encodes CASSLEGPDYGYTF.

This clonotype was counted between two and nine times. The gene calls are TRBV6-5 and TRBJ2-3; D gene ambiguous. Looked up from germline, CDR1 is MNHEY and CDR2 is SVGAGI. The CDR3 is 15 amino acids. V lost 0 bases to trimming and J lost 4 bases, with 11 bases between them. The CDR3 DNA sequence: TGTGCCAGCAGTTACTCATCAGGAGTCTCAGATACGCAGTATTTT. This translates into CASSYSSGVSDTQYF.

This clonotype was observed at least ten times. V usage is TRBV5-1 and J usage is TRBJ2-5, with no clear D. The V and J ends lost 4 bases and 3 bases respectively, with 10 bases between them. There are 13 residues in the CDR3. Germline V CDR1 and CDR2: SGHRS, YFSETQ. This CDR3 reads CASSLQSEETQYF. The DNA for the CDR3 is TGCGCCAGCAGCCTACAGTCAGAAGAGACCCAGTACTTC.

Note on this clonotype: A junction boundary mismatches the germline segment, possibly from a read error. The chain uses TRBV12-3 or TRBV12-4 and TRBJ2-1; 12 bases fit TRBD2. The CDR3 is 15 residues long. CDR3 residues: CASSLAGGPIDEQFF. In nucleotides, the CDR3 is TGTGCCAGCAGTCTAGCGGGGGGGCCGATCGATGAGCAGTTCTTC.

The V and J genes are TRBV18 and TRBJ2-1; D remains unclear. V was shortened by 6 bases and J by 5 bases, with 17 bases between the two germline ends. CDR3 size: 15 residues. The germline V gene has CDR1 KGHSH and CDR2 LQKENI. CDR3 sequence: CASSPLTRVNNEQFF. CDR3 DNA: TGTGCCAGCTCTCCCTTGACGCGAGTTAACAATGAGCAGTTCTTC.

This clonotype was found many times. The chain is built from TRBV6-1 and TRBJ1-5; 7 bases fit TRBD1. CDR1 and CDR2 (germline): MNHNS, SASEGT. The CDR3 runs to 15 residues. The junction had 6 bases not matched to a gene; V was cut back by 4 bases and J by 3 bases. The CDR3 is CASSVRDSYNQPQHF. CDR3 bases: TGTGCCAGCAGTGTCCGGGACAGTTACAATCAGCCCCAGCATTTT.

In its sample, this clonotype was seen many times. The gene calls are TRBV11-2 and TRBJ1-2; D not resolved. From germline, CDR1 is SGHAT and CDR2 FQNNGV. CDR3 size: 13 residues. V was pared by 6 bases and J by 6 bases, with 14 bases between. CDR3 sequence (DNA): TGTGCCAGCAGTAGAGCGGCTCTTGATGGCTACACCTTC. Encoded protein: CASSRAALDGYTF. Complete variable domain (other parts from reference TRBV11-2 and TRBJ1-2): EAGVAQSPRYKIIEKRQSVAFWCNPISGHATLYWYQQILGQGPKLLIQFQNNGVVDDSQLPKDRFSAERLKGVDSTLKIQPAKLEDSAVYLCASSRAALDGYTFGSGTRLTVV.

The rearrangement joins TRBV15 to TRBJ1-5, with a possible D match to TRBD1 (5 bases). Trimming removed 3 bases at V and 0 bases at J, with 9 bases between. The CDR3 is 15 amino acids. CDR1 is LNHNV and CDR2 is YYDKDF in the germline V gene (reference sequence). The CDR3 is CATSSQTASNQPQHF. Written as DNA, the CDR3 is TGTGCCACCAGCAGCCAGACAGCTAGCAATCAGCCCCAGCATTTT.

Ten or more counts support this clonotype. This chain links TRBV3-1 with TRBJ2-7, with a weak D call TRBD1 (5 bases). Germline loops: CDR1 LGHDT, CDR2 YNNKEL (reference sequence). V dropped 1 base and J dropped 7 bases, with 17 bases sitting between them. The CDR3 is 15 residues long. CDR3 nucleotide sequence: TGTGCCAGCAGCCAAGGACAGAATTCTTTTAGGGAGCAGTACTTC. Protein product: CASSQGQNSFREQYF.

This clonotype was found a few times. This may be a read error: a much more frequent sequence differs by one nucleotide. V and J are TRBV18 and TRBJ2-5; no firm D call. Trimming took off 3 bases at V and 1 base at J, with 9 bases between the two ends. CDR3 length: 14 amino acids. Germline lookup yields CDR1 KGHSH and CDR2 LQKENI. CDR3 sequence reads: CASSPPSCQETQYF. The CDR3 DNA reads as TGTGCCAGCTCACCGCCTAGTTGCCAAGAGACCCAGTACTTC.

In this sample, this clonotype turned up many times. The chain combines TRBV2 with TRBJ1-3; D unclear. CDR1 is SNHLY, CDR2 FYNNEI, per germline. The V gene lost 2 bases and the J gene lost 4 bases, with 12 bases spanning the gap. The CDR3 loop spans 15 amino acids. The chain's CDR3 is CASSESRTAGNTIYF. The CDR3 bases are TGTGCCAGCAGTGAATCTCGGACCGCAGGAAACACCATATATTTT.

This clonotype appeared a single time. The chain links TRBV12-3 or TRBV12-4 to TRBJ1-5; 7 positions agree with TRBD1. This CDR3 spans 13 amino acids. V shed 6 bases, J shed 5 bases, and the junction held 4 bases outside the gene matches. The CDR3 DNA reads TGTGCCAGCAGCGCGGGACAGCATCAGCCCCAGCATTTT. Its translation is CASSAGQHQPQHF.

This clonotype was observed a handful of times. This chain uses TRBV11-2 with TRBJ1-1, with 8 bases lining up with TRBD1. V shed 5 bases and J 0 bases; nucleotides not matched to a gene: 5. The germline gives CDR1 SGHAT, CDR2 FQNNGV. The CDR3 has 15 amino acids. The CDR3 is CASSTSTGVNTEAFF. DNA for the CDR3: TGTGCCAGCAGCACCTCGACAGGGGTGAACACTGAAGCTTTCTTT.

This clonotype was counted a few times. This chain links TRBV7-9 with TRBJ2-5; TRBD2 aligns across 14 bases. The germline V gene has CDR1 SEHNR and CDR2 FQNEAQ (reference sequence). The CDR3 totals 20 residues. J was trimmed by 5 bases and V by 2 bases; bases with no gene match: 16. The CDR3 sequence: CASSLSLGLGTSGRSETQYF. In nucleotides, the CDR3 is TGTGCCAGCAGCTTATCACTAGGATTAGGGACTAGCGGGAGATCGGAGACCCAGTACTTC.

CDR3 residues: CASVTSARGSNQPQHF. The CDR3 nucleotides read TGTGCCAGCGTAACTTCGGCAAGGGGAAGCAATCAGCCCCAGCATTTT. The V and J genes are TRBV28 and TRBJ1-5, with TRBD1 as a possible D gene (5 bases). Germline V gene sequence: CDR1 MDHEN, CDR2 SYDVKM. The CDR3 spans 16 residues. The germline V and J ends were trimmed by 8 bases and 1 base, with 18 bases remaining between them.

The chain recombines TRBV19 with TRBJ1-5; D possibly corresponds to TRBD1 (5 bases). V shed 3 bases and J shed 7 bases, with 13 bases lying between them. Germline CDR1 LNHDA, CDR2 SQIVND (reference sequence). This CDR3 contains 14 residues. CDR3 DNA: TGTGCCAGTAGTATGGGGGGGGACTTCCAGCCCCAGCATTTT. Protein: CASSMGGDFQPQHF.

CDR3 sequence reads: CSASEGLAGVSETQYF. The CDR3 DNA reads TGCAGTGCTAGTGAGGGACTAGCGGGAGTGTCAGAGACCCAGTACTTC. This chain joins TRBV20-1 and TRBJ2-5; TRBD2 agrees at 14 bases. Germline trimming cut 3 bases from V and 4 bases from J; bases unmatched to any gene: 7. Germline loops: CDR1 DFQATT, CDR2 SNEGSKA (reference sequence). CDR3 length: 16 amino acids.

The chain couples TRBV5-1 to TRBJ2-7, with D perhaps given as TRBD1 or TRBD2 (5 bases each). This CDR3 is 14 amino acids long. V was cut by 2 bases and J by 2 bases, with 11 bases left in between. Germline V CDR1 and CDR2: SGHRS, YFSETQ. The CDR3 DNA reads TGCGCCAGCAGCTTTGGGACGGTTACCTACGAGCAGTACTTC. Amino acid sequence: CASSFGTVTYEQYF.

This clonotype showed up many times. The J gene is TRBJ1-1, the V gene TRBV6-1; D not certain. This CDR3 comprises 13 residues. V was shortened by 3 bases and J by 0 bases, with 5 bases between the two germline ends. From germline, CDR1 is MNHNS and CDR2 SASEGT. The CDR3 DNA follows: TGTGCCAGCAGTGAGAGGCTGAACACTGAAGCTTTCTTT. Its translation is CASSERLNTEAFF.

This clonotype was seen repeatedly, ten times or more. The V and J genes are TRBV20-1 and TRBJ2-3, with 8 nucleotides matching TRBD2. The CDR3 runs to 13 residues. The germline V gene has CDR1 DFQATT and CDR2 SNEGSKA (reference sequence). V shed 6 bases, J shed 3 bases, and the junction held 5 bases outside the gene matches. As DNA, the CDR3 is TGCAGTGCCCCTCCGGGGGGGACAGATACGCAGTATTTT. Residues: CSAPPGGTDTQYF.

This clonotype has only a few counts. DNA of the CDR3: TGTGCCAGCACCTCCGGGCTGGGTGAGCAGTTCTTC. Its translation is CASTSGLGEQFF. This chain links TRBV6-1 with TRBJ2-1, with D unresolved. The CDR3 extends over 12 amino acids. V gave up 7 bases and J gave up 9 bases, with 13 bases separating them. Germline V gene lookup returns CDR1 MNHNS and CDR2 SASEGT.